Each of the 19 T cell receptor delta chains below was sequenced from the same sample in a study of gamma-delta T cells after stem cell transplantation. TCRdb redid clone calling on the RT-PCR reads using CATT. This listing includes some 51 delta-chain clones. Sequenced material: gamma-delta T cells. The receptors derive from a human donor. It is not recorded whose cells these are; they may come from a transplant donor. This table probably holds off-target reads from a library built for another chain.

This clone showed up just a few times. The CDR3 DNA follows: TGTGCCTGTGACTCTCTGGGGATCACCGATAAACTCATCTTT. Protein sequence: CACDSLGITDKLIF. The V and J genes are TRDV2 and TRDJ1; the D gene is possibly TRDD3 (6 bases). Deletions cut 3 bases from V and 1 base from J, with 11 bases between. Germline V gene lookup returns CDR1 GEAIGNYY and CDR2 EKD. The CDR3 is 14 residues long.

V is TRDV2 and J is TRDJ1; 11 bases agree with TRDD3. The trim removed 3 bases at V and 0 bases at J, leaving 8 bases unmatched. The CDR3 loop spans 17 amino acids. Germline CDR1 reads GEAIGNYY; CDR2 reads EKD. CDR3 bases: TGTGCCTGTGACCCCGTGGGGGATACGACCCACACCGATAAACTCATCTTT. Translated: CACDPVGDTTHTDKLIF.

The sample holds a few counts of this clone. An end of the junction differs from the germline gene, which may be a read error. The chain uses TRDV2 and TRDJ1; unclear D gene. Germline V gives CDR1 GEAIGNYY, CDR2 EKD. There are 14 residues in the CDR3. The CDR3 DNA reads TGCGCCTGTGATGCACTACGTGCCCCCGATAAACTCATCTTT. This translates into CACDALRAPDKLIF.

CDR3 residues: CACERLVLGDTTDKLIF. For the CDR3, the DNA is TGTGCCTGTGAAAGACTCGTACTGGGGGATACGACCGATAAACTCATCTTT. This sequence joins TRDV2 and TRDJ1; 13 bases are shared with TRDD3. The J gene was not available in TCRdb and was assigned here by matching the DNA to germline segments. The ends lost 4 bases at V and 2 bases at J; junction bases unmatched: 9. CDR3 length: 17 residues. Germline values: CDR1 GEAIGNYY, CDR2 EKD.

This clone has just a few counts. CDR3 in amino acids: CACDNLGDTDKLIF. CDR3 DNA sequence: TGTGCCTGTGACAACCTGGGGGACACCGATAAACTCATCTTT. The chain is built from TRDV2 and TRDJ1; 7 bases are a match to TRDD3. The CDR3 totals 14 residues. Trimming at V came to 2 bases and at J to 0 bases, leaving 2 bases not matched to a gene. CDR1 is GEAIGNYY, CDR2 EKD, per germline.

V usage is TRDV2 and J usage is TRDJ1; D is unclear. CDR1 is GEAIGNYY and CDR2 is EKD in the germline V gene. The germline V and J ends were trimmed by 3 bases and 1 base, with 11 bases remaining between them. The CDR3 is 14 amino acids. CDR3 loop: CACDRLRPTDKLIF. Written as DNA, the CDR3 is TGTGCCTGTGACCGACTACGTCCCACCGATAAACTCATCTTT.

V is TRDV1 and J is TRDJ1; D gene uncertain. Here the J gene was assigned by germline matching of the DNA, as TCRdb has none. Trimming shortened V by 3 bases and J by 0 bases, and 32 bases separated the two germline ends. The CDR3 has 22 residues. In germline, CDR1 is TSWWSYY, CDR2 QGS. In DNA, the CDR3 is TGTGCTCTTGGGGACTTACGGCTGGTTTGGATTGACACTCCCGACTACACCGATAAACTCATCTTT. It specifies CALGDLRLVWIDTPDYTDKLIF.

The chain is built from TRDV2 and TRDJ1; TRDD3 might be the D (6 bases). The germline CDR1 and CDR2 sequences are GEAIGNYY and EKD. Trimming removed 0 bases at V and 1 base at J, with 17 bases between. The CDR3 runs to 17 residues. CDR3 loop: CACDTVVRGSSTDKLIF. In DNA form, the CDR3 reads TGTGCCTGTGACACCGTCGTTAGGGGATCCAGCACCGATAAACTCATCTTT.

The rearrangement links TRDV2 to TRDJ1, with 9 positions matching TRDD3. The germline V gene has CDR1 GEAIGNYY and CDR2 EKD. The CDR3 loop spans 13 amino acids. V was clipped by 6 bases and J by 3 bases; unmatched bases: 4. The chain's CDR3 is CACWGIGADKLIF. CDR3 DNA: TGTGCCTGTTGGGGGATAGGCGCCGATAAACTCATCTTT.

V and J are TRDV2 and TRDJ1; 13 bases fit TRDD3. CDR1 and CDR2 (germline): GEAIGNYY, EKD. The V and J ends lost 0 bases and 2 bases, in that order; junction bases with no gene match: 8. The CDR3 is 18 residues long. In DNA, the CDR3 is TGTGCCTGTGACACCGTCAAAACTGGGGGATACGAAACCGATAAACTCATCTTT. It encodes CACDTVKTGGYETDKLIF.

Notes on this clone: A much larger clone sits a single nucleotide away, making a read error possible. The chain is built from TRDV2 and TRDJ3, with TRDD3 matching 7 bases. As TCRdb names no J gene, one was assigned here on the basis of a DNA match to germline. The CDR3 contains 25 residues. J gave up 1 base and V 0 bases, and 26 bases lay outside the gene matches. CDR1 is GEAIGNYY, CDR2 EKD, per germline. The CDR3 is CACDTVSGWGTPIRLSSWDTRQMFF. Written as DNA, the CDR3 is TGTGCCTGTGACACCGTGAGTGGATGGGGGACCCCGATTCGTTTATCGTCCTGGGACACCCGACAGATGTTTTTC.

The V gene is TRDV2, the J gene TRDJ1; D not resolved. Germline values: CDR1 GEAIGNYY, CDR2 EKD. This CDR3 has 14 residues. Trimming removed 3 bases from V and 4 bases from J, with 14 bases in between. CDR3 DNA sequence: TGTGCCTGTGACCGAGTACAAAAGAACGATAAACTCATCTTT. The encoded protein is CACDRVQKNDKLIF.

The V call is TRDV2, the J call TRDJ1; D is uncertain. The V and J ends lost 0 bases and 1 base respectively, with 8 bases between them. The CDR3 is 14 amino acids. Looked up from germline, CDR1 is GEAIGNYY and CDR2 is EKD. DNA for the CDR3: TGTGCCTGTGACACCGTTGGGTTCACCGATAAACTCATCTTT. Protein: CACDTVGFTDKLIF.

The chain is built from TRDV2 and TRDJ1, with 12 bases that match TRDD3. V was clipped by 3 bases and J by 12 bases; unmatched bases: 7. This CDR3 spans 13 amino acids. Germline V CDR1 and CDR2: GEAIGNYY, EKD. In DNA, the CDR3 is TGTGCCTGTGACTCAATACTGGGGGATACCGTCATCTTT. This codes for CACDSILGDTVIF.

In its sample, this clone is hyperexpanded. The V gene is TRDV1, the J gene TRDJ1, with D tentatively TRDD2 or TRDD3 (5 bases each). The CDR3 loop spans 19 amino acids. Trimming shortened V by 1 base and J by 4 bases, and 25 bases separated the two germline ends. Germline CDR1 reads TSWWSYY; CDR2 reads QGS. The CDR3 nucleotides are TGTGCTCTTGGGGAACCCTTCTTTACTACCCCTTATGGGGTCGATAAACTCATCTTT. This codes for CALGEPFFTTPYGVDKLIF.

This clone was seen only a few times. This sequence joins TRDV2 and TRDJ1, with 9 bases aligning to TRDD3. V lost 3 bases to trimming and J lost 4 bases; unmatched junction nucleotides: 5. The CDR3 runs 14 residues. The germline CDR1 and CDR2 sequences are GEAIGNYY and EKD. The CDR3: CACDLLGDLDKLIF. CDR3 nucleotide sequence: TGTGCCTGTGACCTACTGGGGGACCTCGATAAACTCATCTTT.

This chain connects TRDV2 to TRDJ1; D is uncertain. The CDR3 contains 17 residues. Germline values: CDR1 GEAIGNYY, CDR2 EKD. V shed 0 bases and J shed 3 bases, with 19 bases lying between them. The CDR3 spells CACDTVAPRKHADKLIF. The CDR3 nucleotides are TGTGCCTGTGACACCGTTGCCCCCAGGAAACATGCCGATAAACTCATCTTT.

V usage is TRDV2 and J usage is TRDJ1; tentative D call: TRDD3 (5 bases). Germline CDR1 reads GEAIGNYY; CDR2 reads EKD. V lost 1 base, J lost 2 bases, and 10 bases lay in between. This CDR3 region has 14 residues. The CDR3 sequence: CACDTVLATDKLIF. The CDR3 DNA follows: TGTGCCTGTGACACAGTACTGGCTACCGATAAACTCATCTTT.

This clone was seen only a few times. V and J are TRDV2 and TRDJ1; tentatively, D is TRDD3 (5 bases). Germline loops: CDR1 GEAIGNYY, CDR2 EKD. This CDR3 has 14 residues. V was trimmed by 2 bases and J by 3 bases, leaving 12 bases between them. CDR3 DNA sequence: TGTGCCTGTGACAACATACGCGGCGCCGATAAACTCATCTTT. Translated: CACDNIRGADKLIF.